These T cell receptor beta chains were read from a single sample in a study of blood T cell repertoires in COVID-19. Measured with immunoSEQ multiplex PCR; TCRdb has only the in-frame clones, and not every one. The profile shows 250,000 or so clones, 85% to 95% of them singletons. The sequencing input was PBMCs or T cells enriched from blood (not recorded which). The receptor set was obtained from a man between 40 and 49 years old who had been exposed to COVID-19. Both conserved end residues are part of each CDR3. D genes are given only for firm matches. Some rows have no size entry. The others give once, few or many, or a class for an expanded clone.

CDR3 DNA: TGTGCCAGCAGCCTGCATTTCGGGACAGTAAATTCACCCCTCCACTTT; CDR3 protein: CASSLHFGTVNSPLHF; V gene: TRBV7-2; D gene: TRBD1; J gene: TRBJ1-6; CDR3 length: 16; clone size: NA
CDR3 DNA: TGTGCCAGCAGTCCAACTAGCGAGAGCTCCTACGAGCAGTACTTC; CDR3 protein: CASSPTSESSYEQYF; V gene: TRBV6-4; D gene: TRBD2; J gene: TRBJ2-7; CDR3 length: 15; clone size: NA
CDR3 DNA: TGTGCCAGCAGTTTACTGGGACAGGGGAGAAGCTATGGCTACACCTTC; CDR3 protein: CASSLLGQGRSYGYTF; V gene: TRBV27; D gene: TRBD1; J gene: TRBJ1-2; CDR3 length: 16; clone size: once
CDR3 DNA: TGTGCCAGCAGTCAACTAGTACTGAACACCGGGGAGCTGTTTTTT; CDR3 protein: CASSQLVLNTGELFF; V gene: TRBV6-5; D gene: NA; J gene: TRBJ2-2; CDR3 length: 15; clone size: NA
CDR3 DNA: TGTGCCAGCAGCTTAGGTTCTGGCGGGAGTTTTTCCTACAATGAGCAGTTCTTC; CDR3 protein: CASSLGSGGSFSYNEQFF; V gene: TRBV11-2; D gene: TRBD2; J gene: TRBJ2-1; CDR3 length: 18; clone size: NA
CDR3 DNA: TGTGCCAGCTCACCACACTCAATATCCTATAATTCACCCCTCCACTTT; CDR3 protein: CASSPHSISYNSPLHF; V gene: TRBV18; D gene: NA; J gene: TRBJ1-6; CDR3 length: 16; clone size: NA
CDR3 DNA: TGTGCCAGCAGCTTACCCAAGACAGGGAACGACTTTTACAATGAGCAGTTCTTC; CDR3 protein: CASSLPKTGNDFYNEQFF; V gene: TRBV7-9; D gene: TRBD1; J gene: TRBJ2-1; CDR3 length: 18; clone size: NA
CDR3 DNA: TGCGCCAGCAGCGTTACAGGGGGTCCTGAAAAACTGTTTTTT; CDR3 protein: CASSVTGGPEKLFF; V gene: TRBV5-1; D gene: TRBD1; J gene: TRBJ1-4; CDR3 length: 14; clone size: NA
CDR3 DNA: TGCGCCAGCAGAGCGGGACCTGGAAACACCATATATTTT; CDR3 protein: CASRAGPGNTIYF; V gene: TRBV10-1; D gene: NA; J gene: TRBJ1-3; CDR3 length: 13; clone size: once
CDR3 DNA: TGTGCCAGCAGTGATTATCAGGGTGGTTTCAGAGAAAAACTGTTTTTT; CDR3 protein: CASSDYQGGFREKLFF; V gene: TRBV2; D gene: NA; J gene: TRBJ1-4; CDR3 length: 16; clone size: NA
CDR3 DNA: TGTGCCAGCAGTTCCCTTAATGAAGCTTTCTTT; CDR3 protein: CASSSLNEAFF; V gene: TRBV6-5; D gene: NA; J gene: TRBJ1-1; CDR3 length: 11; clone size: NA
CDR3 DNA: TGTGCCTGGAGTAACGGACAGGGCTCTGGAAACACCATATATTTT; CDR3 protein: CAWSNGQGSGNTIYF; V gene: TRBV30; D gene: TRBD1; J gene: TRBJ1-3; CDR3 length: 15; clone size: once
CDR3 DNA: TGTGCCAGCAGCTTAGTTTTTGGGGCGACTAGCGGGAAAAACAATGAGCAGTTCTTC; CDR3 protein: CASSLVFGATSGKNNEQFF; V gene: TRBV7-2; D gene: TRBD2; J gene: TRBJ2-1; CDR3 length: 19; clone size: NA
CDR3 DNA: TGCGCCAGCAGCCGAGGGGGACAGGGGGTCAATCAGCCCCAGCATTTT; CDR3 protein: CASSRGGQGVNQPQHF; V gene: TRBV4-1; D gene: TRBD1; J gene: TRBJ1-5; CDR3 length: 16; clone size: NA
CDR3 DNA: TGCGCCAGCCGGGACACCGACTCTGGAAACACCATATATTTT; CDR3 protein: CASRDTDSGNTIYF; V gene: TRBV5-1; D gene: NA; J gene: TRBJ1-3; CDR3 length: 14; clone size: NA
CDR3 DNA: TGTGCCATCCGGGGGGGAGATTGGGACAGCTCCTACAATGAGCAGTTCTTC; CDR3 protein: CAIRGGDWDSSYNEQFF; V gene: TRBV10-3; D gene: NA; J gene: TRBJ2-1; CDR3 length: 17; clone size: NA
CDR3 DNA: TGTGCCAGCAGCCGACTAGCGGGCCCCTACAATGAGCAGTTCTTC; CDR3 protein: CASSRLAGPYNEQFF; V gene: TRBV6-4; D gene: TRBD2; J gene: TRBJ2-1; CDR3 length: 15; clone size: NA
CDR3 DNA: TGTGCCAGCAGCCGGACAGGGCGCCTGCAAATTTCTGGAAACACCATATATTTT; CDR3 protein: CASSRTGRLQISGNTIYF; V gene: TRBV5-6; D gene: TRBD1; J gene: TRBJ1-3; CDR3 length: 18; clone size: NA
CDR3 DNA: TGTGCCAGCAGCCCCACAGAGATGAACACTGAAGCTTTCTTT; CDR3 protein: CASSPTEMNTEAFF; V gene: TRBV7-9; D gene: NA; J gene: TRBJ1-1; CDR3 length: 14; clone size: NA
CDR3 DNA: TGTGCCAGCAGCTTAGATCGTCAGCGGACCTACGAGCAGTACTTC; CDR3 protein: CASSLDRQRTYEQYF; V gene: TRBV11-3; D gene: NA; J gene: TRBJ2-7; CDR3 length: 15; clone size: NA
CDR3 DNA: TGCGCCAGCAGGAAGGACAGGGGTGACACCGGGGAGCTGTTTTTT; CDR3 protein: CASRKDRGDTGELFF; V gene: TRBV5-1; D gene: TRBD1; J gene: TRBJ2-2; CDR3 length: 15; clone size: NA
CDR3 DNA: TGTGCCAGCAGCTTAGGACAGAGGAACACTGAAGCTTTCTTT; CDR3 protein: CASSLGQRNTEAFF; V gene: TRBV11-3; D gene: NA; J gene: TRBJ1-1; CDR3 length: 14; clone size: NA
CDR3 DNA: TGTGCCAGCAGTCCTACTCAGGAAAACACTGAAGCTTTCTTT; CDR3 protein: CASSPTQENTEAFF; V gene: TRBV28; D gene: NA; J gene: TRBJ1-1; CDR3 length: 14; clone size: once
CDR3 DNA: TGCGCCAGCGGAACATCCACAGGGGGCAAGGTTGAAAAACTGTTTTTT; CDR3 protein: CASGTSTGGKVEKLFF; V gene: TRBV5-1; D gene: TRBD1; J gene: TRBJ1-4; CDR3 length: 16; clone size: NA
CDR3 DNA: TGTGCCAGCAGTTTATTACAGGGAATCACTGAAGCTTTCTTT; CDR3 protein: CASSLLQGITEAFF; V gene: TRBV27; D gene: NA; J gene: TRBJ1-1; CDR3 length: 14; clone size: once
CDR3 DNA: TGTGCCTGGAGTCCAAGCGACAGGAGCAATCAGCCCCAGCATTTT; CDR3 protein: CAWSPSDRSNQPQHF; V gene: TRBV30; D gene: NA; J gene: TRBJ1-5; CDR3 length: 15; clone size: NA
CDR3 DNA: TGCAGTGGATACAGGGAAGAGGGCTACACCTTC; CDR3 protein: CSGYREEGYTF; V gene: TRBV20-1; D gene: NA; J gene: TRBJ1-2; CDR3 length: 11; clone size: NA
CDR3 DNA: TGCAGCGTTAAACGTATACTCCCCGGGAATGAGCAGTTCTTC; CDR3 protein: CSVKRILPGNEQFF; V gene: TRBV29-1; D gene: NA; J gene: TRBJ2-1; CDR3 length: 14; clone size: NA
CDR3 DNA: TGTGCCAGCAGCTGGGCGGGGGGGAATCAAGAGACCCAGTACTTC; CDR3 protein: CASSWAGGNQETQYF; V gene: TRBV7-6; D gene: TRBD2; J gene: TRBJ2-5; CDR3 length: 15; clone size: NA
CDR3 DNA: TGTGCCACGGGCAGGGGTACCGGGGAGCTGTTTTTT; CDR3 protein: CATGRGTGELFF; V gene: TRBV11-3; D gene: NA; J gene: TRBJ2-2; CDR3 length: 12; clone size: NA
CDR3 DNA: TGCGCCAGCAGCGTCGGGACAGGGCTAATCTATGGCTACACCTTC; CDR3 protein: CASSVGTGLIYGYTF; V gene: TRBV5-1; D gene: TRBD1; J gene: TRBJ1-2; CDR3 length: 15; clone size: once
CDR3 DNA: TGTGCCAGTAGGCCTCCCGGGACAGGGGTAACTGAAGCTTTCTTT; CDR3 protein: CASRPPGTGVTEAFF; V gene: TRBV19; D gene: TRBD1; J gene: TRBJ1-1; CDR3 length: 15; clone size: NA
CDR3 DNA: TGTGCCAGCAGCCTTTCGGGACAGTATTACAATGAGCAGTTCTTC; CDR3 protein: CASSLSGQYYNEQFF; V gene: TRBV6-5; D gene: TRBD1; J gene: TRBJ2-1; CDR3 length: 15; clone size: NA
CDR3 DNA: TGTGCCAGCAGTGAAGACACAGGAATCCAGCCCCAGCATTTT; CDR3 protein: CASSEDTGIQPQHF; V gene: TRBV2; D gene: NA; J gene: TRBJ1-5; CDR3 length: 14; clone size: NA
CDR3 DNA: TGCGCCAGCAGTGAGGGCCCACCTCACACCTATGGCTACACCTTC; CDR3 protein: CASSEGPPHTYGYTF; V gene: TRBV10-2; D gene: NA; J gene: TRBJ1-2; CDR3 length: 15; clone size: NA
CDR3 DNA: TGTGCCAGCAGTGCGAGACAGGGCTTGGCTGAAAAACTGTTTTTT; CDR3 protein: CASSARQGLAEKLFF; V gene: TRBV27; D gene: TRBD1; J gene: TRBJ1-4; CDR3 length: 15; clone size: NA
CDR3 DNA: TGTGCCAGCAGCACGGACAGGTTCTTCTACGAGCAGTACTTC; CDR3 protein: CASSTDRFFYEQYF; V gene: TRBV5-5; D gene: TRBD1; J gene: TRBJ2-7; CDR3 length: 14; clone size: NA
CDR3 DNA: TGTGCCAGCAGTCGTCGGGTAGCTAATGAAAAACTGTTTTTT; CDR3 protein: CASSRRVANEKLFF; V gene: TRBV27; D gene: NA; J gene: TRBJ1-4; CDR3 length: 14; clone size: NA
CDR3 DNA: TGTGCCAGTAGTATAGCAGGAGGGACTGAAGCTTTCTTT; CDR3 protein: CASSIAGGTEAFF; V gene: TRBV19; D gene: NA; J gene: TRBJ1-1; CDR3 length: 13; clone size: NA
CDR3 DNA: TGTGCCAGAAGCGAATTGGATGCGACAGGGTTAAATGAACAGTTCTTC; CDR3 protein: CARSELDATGLNEQFF; V gene: TRBV5-3; D gene: TRBD1; J gene: TRBJ2-1; CDR3 length: 16; clone size: once
CDR3 DNA: TGTGCCAGCAGCTCCACAGGGGGCAGAGGTGAAAAACTGTTTTTT; CDR3 protein: CASSSTGGRGEKLFF; V gene: TRBV6-5; D gene: TRBD1; J gene: TRBJ1-4; CDR3 length: 15; clone size: NA
CDR3 DNA: TGTGCCAGCAGCCAAAAGACTAGCGGGACATACAATGAGCAGTTCTTC; CDR3 protein: CASSQKTSGTYNEQFF; V gene: TRBV3-1/TRBV3-2; D gene: TRBD2; J gene: TRBJ2-1; CDR3 length: 16; clone size: once
CDR3 DNA: TGTGCCAGCAGCGCCATGCCCCACTCGGGGTACGAGACCCAGTACTTC; CDR3 protein: CASSAMPHSGYETQYF; V gene: TRBV11-2; D gene: NA; J gene: TRBJ2-5; CDR3 length: 16; clone size: once
CDR3 DNA: TGCGCCAGCAGTGGCGGTATTAGGCCTTCCCCTGAAGCTTTCTTT; CDR3 protein: CASSGGIRPSPEAFF; V gene: TRBV5-1; D gene: NA; J gene: TRBJ1-1; CDR3 length: 15; clone size: NA
CDR3 DNA: TGTGCCAGCAGTTACTCGTGGCTAGCGGGGAACAATGAGCAGTTCTTC; CDR3 protein: CASSYSWLAGNNEQFF; V gene: TRBV6-2/TRBV6-3; D gene: TRBD2; J gene: TRBJ2-1; CDR3 length: 16; clone size: few
CDR3 DNA: TGTGCCAGCAGTGAGTCTAGCGGGAATGCCGGGGAGCTGTTTTTT; CDR3 protein: CASSESSGNAGELFF; V gene: TRBV6-4; D gene: TRBD2; J gene: TRBJ2-2; CDR3 length: 15; clone size: NA
CDR3 DNA: TGCGCCAGCAGCCAAGACCCAGGGGCAATAGCCAAAAACATTCAGTACTTC; CDR3 protein: CASSQDPGAIAKNIQYF; V gene: TRBV4-3; D gene: NA; J gene: TRBJ2-4; CDR3 length: 17; clone size: NA
CDR3 DNA: TGTGCCAGCAGTTCCTATACGGGACTAGCGGGGTTAGCCAAAAACATTCAGTACTTC; CDR3 protein: CASSSYTGLAGLAKNIQYF; V gene: TRBV27; D gene: TRBD2; J gene: TRBJ2-4; CDR3 length: 19; clone size: NA
CDR3 DNA: TGTGCCAGCAGCTCGGACAAGGGCAGGTCCTACGAGCAGTACTTC; CDR3 protein: CASSSDKGRSYEQYF; V gene: TRBV7-2; D gene: NA; J gene: TRBJ2-7; CDR3 length: 15; clone size: few
CDR3 DNA: TGTGCCAGCATATTTGCCCGCGAGGGGGGGGAGGCCCAGCATTTT; CDR3 protein: CASIFAREGGEAQHF; V gene: TRBV6-5; D gene: NA; J gene: TRBJ1-5; CDR3 length: 15; clone size: NA
CDR3 DNA: TGTGCCACCAGCGGTTGGACTATGACCAACAATGAGCAGTTCTTC; CDR3 protein: CATSGWTMTNNEQFF; V gene: TRBV15; D gene: NA; J gene: TRBJ2-1; CDR3 length: 15; clone size: NA
CDR3 DNA: TGTGCCAGCGGATCGCAGGGGGCCAATGAGCAGTTCTTC; CDR3 protein: CASGSQGANEQFF; V gene: TRBV9; D gene: TRBD1; J gene: TRBJ2-1; CDR3 length: 13; clone size: once
CDR3 DNA: TGTGCCACCAGCAGTGAGGGACTTGAGCAGTATTTT; CDR3 protein: CATSSEGLEQYF; V gene: TRBV15; D gene: NA; J gene: TRBJ2-3; CDR3 length: 12; clone size: NA